The 30 T cell receptor beta chains below were found in one sample sequenced in a study of shared clonotypes between healthy human individuals. Naive CD8 populations comprised CD45RO-negative cells positively selected for CCR7, excluding terminally differentiated effector memory CD45RA+ cells. Libraries were prepared by immunoSEQ multiplex PCR; TCRdb keeps only in-frame clonotypes and omits some of them. In the table there are about 2 million clones, about 95% of which are singletons. Sequencing was done on a sample of naive CD8+ T cells sorted from blood. Source of these receptors: a man aged 18 to 29 in good health.

V usage is TRBV21-1 and J usage is TRBJ1-6; TRBD1 was called by the table and not checked on the DNA. TRBV21-1 is a recognized pseudogene. The CDR3 loop spans 16 amino acids. As DNA, the CDR3 is TGTGCCAGCAGCAAATGTGACAGGGGTATGAATTCACCCCTCCACTTT. This encodes CASSKCDRGMNSPLHF.

The chain employs TRBV5-6 and TRBJ2-3; D call uncertain. The V end was cut by 0 bases, the J end by 2 bases, with 7 bases between. This CDR3 contains 14 residues. Germline V gene data show CDR1 as SGHDT and CDR2 as YYEEEE. CDR3 loop: CASSLGTNTDTQYF. The CDR3 DNA sequence: TGTGCCAGCAGCTTGGGGACCAACACAGATACGCAGTATTTT.

The chain combines TRBV4-3 with TRBJ2-2; TRBD1 is a possible D gene (7 bases). V dropped 2 bases and J dropped 6 bases, with 13 bases sitting between them. Germline V gene data show CDR1 as LGHNA and CDR2 as YSLEER. CDR3 length equals 15 residues. The CDR3, as DNA: TGCGCCAGCAGCCAACAGGGGGGTCAGGCCGGGGAGCTGTTTTTT. Its protein is CASSQQGGQAGELFF.

The rearrangement joins TRBV28 to TRBJ2-3; TRBD2 matches at 8 bases. Germline loops: CDR1 MDHEN, CDR2 SYDVKM. Germline trimming cut 4 bases from V and 4 bases from J; bases unmatched to any gene: 10. CDR3 length: 16 amino acids. CDR3 amino acids: CASSSPREGLADTQYF. The CDR3 nucleotides read TGTGCCAGCAGTTCCCCCCGGGAGGGATTGGCAGATACGCAGTATTTT.

J is TRBJ2-7 and V is TRBV4-1; no clear D. The V and J ends lost 0 bases and 4 bases respectively, with 13 bases between them. The CDR3 length is 15 residues. Germline CDR1 MGHRA, CDR2 YSYEKL. The CDR3 region has the DNA TGCGCCAGCAGCCAAGAAGTTAGTCAAGGGTACGAGCAGTACTTC. This codes for CASSQEVSQGYEQYF.

The rearrangement joins TRBV27 to TRBJ2-3; TRBD1 matches 8 bases. The V gene's germline CDR1 is MNHEY and CDR2 SMNVEV (reference sequence). V dropped 5 bases and J dropped 5; count of bases not matched to a gene: 6. The CDR3 runs to 14 residues. CDR3 region: CASSPRTGLDTQYF. For the CDR3, the DNA is TGTGCCAGCAGTCCTCGGACAGGGTTAGATACGCAGTATTTT.

This clone was seen a handful of times. V usage is TRBV12-1 and J usage is TRBJ1-1. TRBV12-1 has pseudogene status. This CDR3 has 14 residues. CDR3 protein: CASSPRRMNTEAFF. The CDR3 DNA sequence: TGTGCCAGCAGCCCGCGGAGAATGAACACTGAAGCTTTCTTT.

The gene calls are TRBV7-2 and TRBJ1-4, with a tentative D call TRBD1 (6 bases). V lost 5 bases to trimming and J lost 4 bases, with 17 bases between them. The CDR3 runs to 16 residues. The germline V gene has CDR1 SGHTA and CDR2 FQGNSA. The CDR3 here is CASSPGEGGLNEKLFF. CDR3 DNA sequence: TGTGCCAGCAGCCCCGGCGAGGGGGGACTTAATGAAAAACTGTTTTTT.

The chain links TRBV4-3 to TRBJ1-1; 9 bases agree with TRBD1. V trimming: 0 bases; J trimming: 7 bases; junction bases outside the gene matches: 9. This CDR3 is built from 16 residues. Germline CDR1 LGHNA, CDR2 YSLEER. CDR3: CASSQEGTGWTDEAFF. The CDR3 DNA reads TGCGCCAGCAGCCAAGAAGGGACAGGGTGGACGGATGAAGCTTTCTTT.

This clone was picked up a small number of times. V is TRBV5-6 and J is TRBJ1-5; the D gene is possibly TRBD1 (5 bases). In germline, CDR1 is SGHDT, CDR2 YYEEEE. The CDR3 has 15 residues. The V gene lost 3 bases and the J gene lost 1 base, with 11 bases spanning the gap. The CDR3 nucleotides read TGTGCCAGCAGCTACTACGGGGCGAGCAATCAGCCCCAGCATTTT. Its translation is CASSYYGASNQPQHF.

The V gene is TRBV9, the J gene TRBJ1-6; D is uncertain. V lost 0 bases and J lost 5, with 9 bases in between. The germline V gene has CDR1 SGDLS and CDR2 YYNGEE. CDR3 length equals 15 residues. DNA for the CDR3: TGTGCCAGCAGCGTAGAACACGGCCATAATTCACCCCTCCACTTT. It translates to CASSVEHGHNSPLHF.

V usage is TRBV27 and J usage is TRBJ2-2, with 9 bases identical to TRBD2. CDR1 is MNHEY, CDR2 SMNVEV, per germline (reference sequence). J lost 0 bases, V lost 6 bases, and 11 bases had no gene match. The CDR3 has 18 residues. The CDR3 DNA reads as TGTGCCAGCAGACTGGTACTAGCGGGCCATGCGAACACCGGGGAGCTGTTTTTT. Amino acid sequence: CASRLVLAGHANTGELFF.

The chain recombines TRBV7-8 with TRBJ2-3; tentative D call: TRBD1 (6 bases). This CDR3 is 20 amino acids long. Germline loops: CDR1 SGHVS, CDR2 FQNEAQ. V was shortened by 5 bases and J by 3 bases, with 30 bases between the two germline ends. The CDR3 spells CASSPPGQGFARRETDTQYF. The CDR3 nucleotides are TGTGCCAGCAGCCCCCCGGGGCAGGGGTTCGCCAGAAGGGAAACAGATACGCAGTATTTT.

The chain is built from TRBV5-6 and TRBJ2-3; D gene unclear. Looked up from germline, CDR1 is SGHDT and CDR2 is YYEEEE. The CDR3 is 13 amino acids. V was cut by 0 bases and J by 6 bases, with 8 bases left in between. The CDR3 sequence: CASSLGRSDTQYF. The CDR3 DNA sequence: TGTGCCAGCAGCTTGGGAAGGTCCGATACGCAGTATTTT. The full variable domain, rest sourced from reference TRBV5-6 and TRBJ2-3, is DAGVTQSPTHLIKTRGQQVTLRCSPKSGHDTVSWYQQALGQGPQFIFQYYEEEERQRGNFPDRFSGHQFPNYSSELNVNALLLGDSALYLCASSLGRSDTQYFGPGTRLTVL.

In its sample, this clone was seen once. The rearrangement joins TRBV5-4 to TRBJ2-5, with D unresolved. Per germline, CDR1 SGHNT and CDR2 YYREEE (reference sequence). The germline V and J ends were trimmed by 0 bases and 1 base, with 13 bases remaining between them. The length of the CDR3 is 16 residues. CDR3 in DNA: TGTGCCAGCAGCTTGGAGGGTTTGGGCAGCCAAGAGACCCAGTACTTC. Amino acids: CASSLEGLGSQETQYF.

The V gene is TRBV5-6, the J gene TRBJ2-7, with D possibly matching TRBD1 (7 bases). The V gene's germline CDR1 is SGHDT and CDR2 YYEEEE. The CDR3 loop spans 14 amino acids. Between the trimmed V and J ends, which lost 2 bases and 9 bases, there was a span of 18 bases. Here the CDR3 DNA reads TGTGCCAGCAGCTTTGGAGGGACAGCCTCTAGGCAGTACTTC. Protein product: CASSFGGTASRQYF. Variable domain in full (rest from reference TRBV5-6 and TRBJ2-7): DAGVTQSPTHLIKTRGQQVTLRCSPKSGHDTVSWYQQALGQGPQFIFQYYEEEERQRGNFPDRFSGHQFPNYSSELNVNALLLGDSALYLCASSFGGTASRQYFGPGTRLTVT.

The chain recombines TRBV7-9 with TRBJ1-2, with 8 bases matching TRBD1. J gave up 3 bases and V 4 bases, and 7 bases lay outside the gene matches. This CDR3 region has 15 residues. Germline CDR1 reads SEHNR; CDR2 reads FQNEAQ (reference sequence). Here the CDR3 reads CASSSQDREDYGYTF. As DNA, the CDR3 is TGTGCCAGCAGCTCTCAGGACAGGGAGGACTATGGCTACACCTTC.

The V and J genes are TRBV9 and TRBJ1-4; D is ambiguous. The CDR3 totals 15 residues. Germline V gene lookup returns CDR1 SGDLS and CDR2 YYNGEE. V lost 0 bases, J lost 5 bases, and 11 bases lay in between. CDR3 residues: CASSVDSGLNEKLFF. DNA of the CDR3: TGTGCCAGCAGCGTAGATTCTGGGTTGAATGAAAAACTGTTTTTT.

The genes are TRBV27 and TRBJ2-5; D is uncertain. Germline-derived CDR1 and CDR2 are MNHEY and SMNVEV (reference sequence). V gave up 0 bases and J gave up 8 bases, with 10 bases separating them. This CDR3 is built from 13 residues. CDR3 sequence reads: CASSLSSTRTQYF. The CDR3 region has the DNA TGTGCCAGCAGTTTATCGTCCACCCGCACCCAGTACTTC.

The chain carries TRBV19 and TRBJ1-1, with no clear D. The CDR3 has 12 amino acids. Germline CDR1 and CDR2: LNHDA and SQIVND (reference sequence). V was clipped by 5 bases and J by 7 bases, with 11 bases between them. CDR3 in DNA: TGTGCCAGTAGTCCGCGACTTAATGAAGCTTTCTTT. Protein: CASSPRLNEAFF.

The CDR3 coding sequence is TGTGCCAGCTCACCCATGACCGGGACAGGGGGCAATGGGGCCAACGTCCTGACTTTC. Its translation is CASSPMTGTGGNGANVLTF. The chain links TRBV18 to TRBJ2-6, with 12 bases aligning to TRBD1. The germline V gene has CDR1 KGHSH and CDR2 LQKENI. The V and J ends lost 3 bases and 3 bases, in that order; junction bases with no gene match: 9. The CDR3 sequence is 19 residues long.

The J gene is TRBJ1-2, the V gene TRBV19; D perhaps matches TRBD1 (6 bases). Germline V gene lookup returns CDR1 LNHDA and CDR2 SQIVND (reference sequence). The CDR3 is 12 amino acids. Trimming left V 3 bases short and J 7 bases short, with 9 bases between. The CDR3 loop reads CASSIGGAGYTF. CDR3 sequence (DNA): TGTGCCAGTAGTATTGGGGGGGCTGGCTACACCTTC.

The chain uses TRBV7-2 and TRBJ2-3; 10 bases are shared with TRBD2. Germline trimming cut 1 base from V and 5 bases from J; bases unmatched to any gene: 6. Germline CDR1 SGHTA, CDR2 FQGNSA. The CDR3 loop spans 16 amino acids. DNA of the CDR3: TGTGCCAGCAGCTTAGTAGCGGGAGGTGAGGTAGATACGCAGTATTTT. This translates into CASSLVAGGEVDTQYF.

The genes are TRBV7-9 and TRBJ2-5; D perhaps matches TRBD1 (6 bases). The CDR3 runs to 15 residues. Between the trimmed V and J ends, which lost 5 bases and 2 bases, there was a span of 15 bases. Germline V gene sequence: CDR1 SEHNR, CDR2 FQNEAQ (reference sequence). The CDR3 DNA follows: TGTGCCAGCAGCCAAGACAGGCCCAGACAAGAGACCCAGTACTTC. Its translation is CASSQDRPRQETQYF.

The gene calls are TRBV4-2 and TRBJ1-2; D is possibly TRBD1 (6 bases). The CDR3 contains 21 residues. Per the germline V gene, CDR1 is LGHNA and CDR2 is YNFKEQ. The V and J ends lost 0 bases and 7 bases respectively, with 33 bases between them. For the CDR3, the DNA is TGTGCCAGCAGCCAAGATCGGTTTATTCCAGACAGGCACTCGGGAATACGTGGCTACACCTTC. Amino acid sequence: CASSQDRFIPDRHSGIRGYTF.

The chain is built from TRBV10-3 and TRBJ2-3, with 8 bases that match TRBD2. The CDR3 runs to 14 residues. The germline V gene has CDR1 ENHRY and CDR2 SYGVKD. Trimming took 6 bases from V and 3 from J; bases not matched to a gene: 5. The CDR3 DNA reads TGTGCCATCAGCCTAGCGGGCGATACAGATACGCAGTATTTT. Protein product: CAISLAGDTDTQYF.

The rearrangement joins TRBV7-9 to TRBJ2-7, with TRBD2 matching over 11 bases. With V trimmed by 1 base and J by 2 bases, 4 bases remained unmatched. Germline V gene sequence: CDR1 SEHNR, CDR2 FQNEAQ (reference sequence). The CDR3 length is 16 residues. Here the CDR3 DNA reads TGTGCCAGCAGCTTAGGACTAGCGGGAAATACCTACGAGCAGTACTTC. Translation gives CASSLGLAGNTYEQYF.

This clone was counted a single time. This chain connects TRBV27 to TRBJ2-1; D not resolved. Deletions cut 2 bases from V and 3 bases from J, with 14 bases between. This CDR3 is built from 16 residues. The V gene's germline CDR1 is MNHEY and CDR2 SMNVEV (reference sequence). CDR3 region: CASSLARVGIYNEQFF. In DNA form, the CDR3 reads TGTGCCAGCAGTTTAGCTAGGGTAGGGATCTACAATGAGCAGTTCTTC.

The chain uses TRBV11-1 and TRBJ2-3; D is perhaps TRBD2 (5 bases). Germline loops: CDR1 SGHAT, CDR2 FQDESV (reference sequence). Trimming took 3 bases from V and 2 from J, leaving 12 bases between them. The CDR3 consists of 15 residues. Written as DNA, the CDR3 is TGTGCCAGCAGCTTTACATTCGGGGACACAGATACGCAGTATTTT. Translation: CASSFTFGDTDTQYF.

Regarding this clone: Other DNA sequences within the sample encode an identical CDR3. The CDR3 here is CASSLGAGETQYF. CDR3 DNA: TGCGCCAGCAGCTTAGGGGCCGGGGAGACCCAGTACTTC. The chain recombines TRBV5-1 with TRBJ2-5; D perhaps matches TRBD1 (5 bases). The germline V gene encodes CDR1 SGHRS and CDR2 YFSETQ. Trimming shortened V by 2 bases and J by 5 bases, and 10 bases separated the two germline ends. This CDR3 is 13 amino acids long.